The clone carrying this TCR beta chain was observed a few times. Its antigen is not known. This CDR3 is built from 13 residues. V was shortened by 3 bases and J by 4 bases, with 7 bases between the two germline ends. CDR1 is SEHNR and CDR2 is FQNEAQ in the germline V gene (reference sequence). This sample is drawn from a study of post-analysis software for immune sequencing data. Looking at the study overall: Patients had relapsing-remitting, secondary progressive or progressive-relapsing multiple sclerosis; some lacked subtype. Overall study results and limits: Controls showed significantly higher normalized Chao1 diversity than did multiple sclerosis patients. In patients, a few TRBV segments were more frequent than in controls, with TRBV5-6, TRBV5-1 and TRBV20-1 among them. With F measure, samples from one preparation batch clustered together strongly.

Presence of unique molecular identifiers characterized the TCR beta cDNA libraries. Each sample of roughly 1 to 11 million input T cells yielded 500,000 or so cDNA molecules, so each molecule approximated one T cell. TCRdb re-derived calls from the PCR reads in MiXCR, one entry per CDR3 protein. Among 380,000 or so distinct CDR3 sequences, about a third were seen once, and the ten largest hold about an eighth. This receptor was identified in a girl aged 5-17 years with multiple sclerosis. The sample comprised blood. The chain links TRBV7-9 to TRBJ1-5, with unresolved D. In nucleotides, the CDR3 is TGTGCCAGCAGCTTCTGGGCTAATCAGCCCCAGCATTTT. Translating it yields CASSFWANQPQHF.